This TCR beta chain was documented in a study of blood T cell repertoires in COVID-19. Turning to the study itself: Samples taken during acute and convalescent COVID-19 were collected in the United States, Italy and Spain. Sources were T cells, B-cell-depleted T cells, or PBMCs; the material itself was cDNA or gDNA.

In the source study's methods: Amplification of reference gene primers was used by the study to estimate nucleated cell counts. Measured with immunoSEQ multiplex PCR; TCRdb has only the in-frame clones, and not every one. V, J and clone size are taken as reported in that table, and D and trimming were inferred from the DNA itself. Of 200,000 to 250,000 clones detected, more than 75% appear once; the ten largest clones hold approximately 5.2%. It was during active infection that Seattle patients were enrolled and then longitudinally followed. This clonotype originated in a woman aged 70-85 years with COVID-19, enrolled during active disease. Sequencing was performed on peripheral blood.

The CDR3 DNA sequence: TGTGCCAGCAGCAGAGACAGGCCAAACACTGAAGCTTTCTTT. Its translation: CASSRDRPNTEAFF. The chain has TRBV21-1 and TRBJ1-1; the D call in the table, TRBD1, was not verified against the DNA. TRBV21-1 is a listed pseudogene. The CDR3 has 14 amino acids.